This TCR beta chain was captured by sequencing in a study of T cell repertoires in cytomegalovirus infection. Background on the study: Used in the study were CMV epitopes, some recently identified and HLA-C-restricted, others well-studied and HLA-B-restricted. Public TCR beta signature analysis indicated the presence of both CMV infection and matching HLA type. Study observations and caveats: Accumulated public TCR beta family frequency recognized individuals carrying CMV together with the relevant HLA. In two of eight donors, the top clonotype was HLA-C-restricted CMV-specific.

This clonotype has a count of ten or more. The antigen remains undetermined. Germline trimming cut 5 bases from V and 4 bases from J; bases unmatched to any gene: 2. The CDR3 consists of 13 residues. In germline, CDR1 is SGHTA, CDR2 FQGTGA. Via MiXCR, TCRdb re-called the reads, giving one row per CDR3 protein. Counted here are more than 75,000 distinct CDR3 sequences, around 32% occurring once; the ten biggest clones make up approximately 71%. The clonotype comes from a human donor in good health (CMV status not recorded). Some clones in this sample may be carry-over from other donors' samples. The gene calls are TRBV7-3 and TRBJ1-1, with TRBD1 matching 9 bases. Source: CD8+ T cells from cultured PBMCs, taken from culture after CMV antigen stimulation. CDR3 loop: CASSQDRGTEAFF. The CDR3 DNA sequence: TGTGCCAGCAGCCAGGACAGGGGCACTGAAGCTTTCTTT.